This TCR beta chain appears in the sequencing data of a study of regulatory T cells in long-lasting Graves disease. Study results and limitations: Persistent Graves' patients showed reduced TCR diversity versus newly diagnosed patients. Sample size was small, which may have lowered accuracy.

This clonotype was counted only a few times. What it recognizes is unknown. Through Arm-PCR of CDR3 regions and iRepertoire HTBI primers, TCR beta libraries were built. TCRdb analysed the multiplex PCR reads with MiXCR anew, one entry per CDR3 protein. Found here are hundreds of thousands of distinct CDR3 sequences, 13% of them singletons; the top ten hold over 7.5%. Time point of the sample: newly diagnosed GD, antithyroid drugs for less than 3 months. There was RNA extracted from PBMCs, and the TCR library was made from it. This same sample was also taken into another study, of T cells in Graves' hyperthyroidism and ophthalmopathy. Per that paper: Subjects aged 18 to 65 presented with newly diagnosed hyperthyroidism of less than 2 months' duration. The HTBI primer set drove a first-round RT-PCR of the TCR CDR3.

The sequenced sample was peripheral blood mononuclear cells (PBMCs), obtained at new diagnosis, from a patient treated with antithyroid drugs. This clonotype was sampled from a man aged 25 to 45 with Graves disease.

CDR3 bases: TGTGCCAGCAGCCAAGACACTAGCGGGAGGGCCCTGGCGTACGAGCAGTACTTC. Translating gives CASSQDTSGRALAYEQYF. The V call is TRBV3-1, the J call TRBJ2-7; TRBD2 matches at 13 bases. V lost 0 bases and J lost 4; bases outside the gene matches: 9. The CDR3 is 18 amino acids. CDR1 and CDR2 (germline): LGHDT, YNNKEL (reference sequence).